The 7 T cell receptor beta chains reported below all come from one sample, sequenced in a study of PD-L1 blockade in urothelial cancer. Time point indicated: peripheral blood 6 weeks after treatment start. Clones were read by immunoSEQ multiplex PCR, and TCRdb kept only the in-frame ones, dropping some. The data contain 15,000 to 20,000 clones, over 80% of them singletons. Sequences were derived from PBMCs, sampled around atezolizumab (anti-PD-L1) treatment. The source is a man over 45 with urothelial cancer.

This sequence joins TRBV7-2 and TRBJ1-2; 8 nucleotides agree with TRBD1. V trimming: 1 base; J trimming: 12 bases; junction bases outside the gene matches: 7. Per the germline V gene, CDR1 is SGHTA and CDR2 is FQGNSA. The CDR3 is 13 amino acids. The CDR3 reads CASSLGTRQGNTF. CDR3 coding DNA: TGTGCCAGCAGCTTAGGGACAAGACAGGGGAACACCTTC.

This clone came up a few times. The chain employs TRBV15 and TRBJ2-3; perhaps TRBD1 as D (5 bases). The CDR3 sequence is 14 residues long. Trimming took off 1 base at V and 8 bases at J, with 13 bases between the two ends. The germline V gene has CDR1 LNHNV and CDR2 YYDKDF (reference sequence). CDR3 DNA: TGTGCCACCAGCAGAGGGGGCCCTGACGCTACGCAGTATTTT. This encodes CATSRGGPDATQYF.

This rearrangement joins TRBV9 to TRBJ2-1; 9 bases match TRBD2. Germline V lookup: CDR1 SGDLS, CDR2 YYNGEE. The CDR3 runs to 17 residues. V gave up 0 bases and J gave up 6 bases; unmatched junction bases: 10. CDR3 in DNA: TGTGCCAGCAGCGTAGCCGCGGGAGGGCGTAGTGGCAATGAGCAGTTCTTC. Translation gives CASSVAAGGRSGNEQFF. The complete variable domain, with remaining parts taken from reference TRBV9 and TRBJ2-1, reads DSGVTQTPKHLITATGQRVTLRCSPRSGDLSVYWYQQSLDQGLQFLIQYYNGEERAKGNILERFSAQQFPDLHSELNLSSLELGDSALYFCASSVAAGGRSGNEQFFGPGTRLTVL.

This chain joins TRBV19 and TRBJ2-1, with TRBD2 identical over 11 bases. V was pared by 10 bases and J by 0 bases, with 11 bases of the junction left unmatched. The CDR3 spans 17 residues. Germline CDR1 reads LNHDA; CDR2 reads SQIVND (reference sequence). CDR3 protein: CAIGSTSGAHSYNEQFF. CDR3 nucleotide sequence: TGTGCCATAGGGTCGACTAGCGGGGCCCACTCCTACAATGAGCAGTTCTTC. The full variable domain, its missing parts supplied by reference TRBV19 and TRBJ2-1, is DGGITQSPKYLFRKEGQNVTLSCEQNLNHDAMYWYRQDPGQGLRLIYYSQIVNDFQKGDIAEGYSVSREKKESFPLTVTSAQKNPTAFYLCAIGSTSGAHSYNEQFFGPGTRLTVL.

The chain combines TRBV6-5 with TRBJ1-2; D possibly corresponds to TRBD1 (5 bases). The CDR3 is 14 residues long. Trimming stripped 4 bases from V and 4 bases from J, with 13 bases between. The germline V gene has CDR1 MNHEY and CDR2 SVGAGI. CDR3 protein: CASSLGDSAYGYTF. CDR3 in DNA: TGTGCCAGCAGTTTAGGGGATTCGGCCTATGGCTACACCTTC.

The V and J genes are TRBV2 and TRBJ1-2, with 8 bases lining up with TRBD1. The junction had 4 bases not matched to a gene; V was cut back by 5 bases and J by 2 bases. Germline V CDR1 and CDR2: SNHLY, FYNNEI. This CDR3 region has 14 residues. CDR3 in DNA: TGTGCCAGCAGTCGACAGGGGACAAACTATGGCTACACCTTC. Amino acid sequence: CASSRQGTNYGYTF.

The gene calls are TRBV27 and TRBJ1-4; D is unresolved. Per germline, CDR1 MNHEY and CDR2 SMNVEV (reference sequence). V lost 6 bases, J lost 4 bases, and 12 bases lay in between. This CDR3 is built from 14 residues. The CDR3 region has the DNA TGTGCCAGCAGACATGTTGCGGTTAATGAAAAACTGTTTTTT. It is translated as CASRHVAVNEKLFF.